This record covers a single T cell receptor (beta chain). The same CDR3 is also encoded by other DNA sequences in this sample. The data derive from a study of Ad26.COV2.S vaccination and SARS-CoV-2 variants. Between the trimmed V and J ends, which lost 3 bases and 4 bases, there was a span of 9 bases. The germline V gene encodes CDR1 MNHNS and CDR2 SASEGT. The CDR3 covers 13 residues. Some clones are missing from TCRdb's copy, which holds only in-frame ones; the method was immunoSEQ multiplex PCR. The sample shows approximately 400,000 clones, 83% of them seen only once. Treatment here: around 19 received Ad26.COV2.S at low or high dose, single or two shots; a few received placebo; per-sample allocation not given. Sampling occurred on day 63 after the first vaccine or placebo injection.

The sequence derives from a person between 18 and 60 years old who received the Ad26.COV2.S COVID-19 vaccine or a placebo. The sequencing used peripheral blood, collected in a trial of Ad26.COV2.S vaccine versus placebo. J is TRBJ1-2 and V is TRBV6-1; D is unclear. DNA of the CDR3: TGTGCCAGCAGTGAGGTCGAAGGCTATGGCTACACCTTC. This gives the protein CASSEVEGYGYTF.